The present TCR beta chain was sequenced within a study of cytomegalovirus exposure and HLA in healthy donors. Germline V gene data show CDR1 as MDHEN and CDR2 as SYDVKM. Losses at the gene ends were 4 bases for V and 0 bases for J; bases not matched to a gene: 12. This CDR3 has 19 residues. Vbeta (60) and Jbeta (13) primers were used in the PCR. Using immunoSEQ multiplex PCR, the repertoire was profiled, and TCRdb retains in-frame clones only, with some absent. Of 140,000 or so clones listed, approximately 91% are singletons. The TCR originated in a woman aged 40 to 55 in good health and CMV-seronegative. The sample was PBMCs. The chain is built from TRBV28 and TRBJ2-6; 7 bases match TRBD2. The CDR3 DNA reads TGTGCCAGCAGTTCCCGAAAGGTGACTAGCCGCTCTGGGGCCAACGTCCTGACTTTC. Its translation is CASSSRKVTSRSGANVLTF.